Following are 25 T cell receptor beta chains from one sample sequenced in a study of T cells in Graves' hyperthyroidism and ophthalmopathy. Amplification of TCR beta CDR3 regions was performed using RNA transcripts as template. The primer set for the first-round RT-PCR of the TCR CDR3 was HTBI. TCRdb reprocessed the multiplex PCR reads with MiXCR, giving one entry per CDR3 protein. This sample has around 760,000 distinct CDR3 sequences, with roughly a third found just once. Sequenced: blood. These receptors were obtained from a woman aged 40 to 50 with Graves' hyperthyroidism.

The gene calls are TRBV6-5 and TRBJ1-3, with 8 positions matching TRBD1. Germline CDR1 is MNHEY and CDR2 is SVGAGI. There are 15 residues in the CDR3. The ends lost 0 bases at V and 8 bases at J; junction bases unmatched: 6. The CDR3 reads CASSYSSGTGDTIYF. The CDR3 DNA reads as TGTGCCAGCAGTTACTCGTCCGGGACAGGAGACACCATATATTTT.

This clonotype appeared a few times. V is TRBV19 and J is TRBJ2-7; 11 bases align to TRBD2. The CDR3 sequence is 15 residues long. The V gene's germline CDR1 is LNHDA and CDR2 SQIVND (reference sequence). With 5 bases clipped from V and 2 bases from J, the junction kept 5 bases outside the gene matches. The CDR3 DNA reads as TGTGCCAGTAGTCCCACTAGCGGGAGAGCCTACGAGCAGTACTTC. Its translation: CASSPTSGRAYEQYF.

This clonotype was counted many times. The chain combines TRBV10-3 with TRBJ1-2; possibly TRBD1 for D (6 bases). The CDR3 spans 13 residues. Germline V gene data show CDR1 as ENHRY and CDR2 as SYGVKD. Trimming took 4 bases from V and 7 from J, leaving 13 bases between them. The CDR3 nucleotides are TGTGCCATCAGTGGGGCAGGGGTTACTGGCTACACCTTC. Protein: CAISGAGVTGYTF.

The genes are TRBV6-2 or TRBV6-3 and TRBJ2-2; 10 bases agree with TRBD2. J gave up 7 bases and V 6 bases, and 8 bases lay outside the gene matches. The CDR3 is 15 residues long. Germline CDR1 reads MNHEY; CDR2 reads SVGEGT. This chain's CDR3 is CASRPAGGPIGELFF. DNA for the CDR3: TGTGCCAGCAGACCAGCGGGGGGGCCGATCGGGGAGCTGTTTTTT.

On this clonotype itself: Given a much more abundant clone one base away, this may be a read error. The chain is built from TRBV5-6 and TRBJ1-5; no clear D gene. The CDR3 covers 16 residues. Germline-derived CDR1 and CDR2 are SGHDT and YYEEEE. The CDR3 spells CASSLGGPRSNQPHHF. DNA for the CDR3: TGTGCCAGCAGCTTGGGTGGACCCCGAAGCAATCAGCCCCATCATTTT.

This clonotype appeared many times. The chain has TRBV7-8 and TRBJ1-2; 9 nucleotides match TRBD1. Germline V gene lookup returns CDR1 SGHVS and CDR2 FQNEAQ. After removal of 5 bases from V and 0 bases from J, the junction contained 10 bases not matched to a gene. The CDR3 totals 17 residues. In nucleotides, the CDR3 is TGTGCCAGCAGCCTCCGGACAGGGGACTCCCCTAACTATGGCTACACCTTC. This encodes CASSLRTGDSPNYGYTF. Together with reference TRBV7-8 and TRBJ1-2, the CDR3 gives the full variable domain: GAGVSQSPRYKVAKRGQDVALRCDPISGHVSLFWYQQALGQGPEFLTYFQNEAQLDKSGLPSDRFFAERPEGSVSTLKIQRTQQEDSAVYLCASSLRTGDSPNYGYTFGSGTRLTVV.

This clonotype was seen only a few times. A much bigger clone sits one base away, suggesting this may be a read error. The chain joins TRBV2 to TRBJ1-2, with a tentative D call TRBD1 (5 bases). This CDR3 is built from 10 residues. V gave up 11 bases and J gave up 7 bases, with 11 bases separating them. Germline V gene sequence: CDR1 SNHLY, CDR2 FYNNEI. CDR3 amino acids: CAPGTRGYTF. The CDR3 bases are TGTGCCCCCGGGACGCGTGGCTACACCTTC.

This clonotype came up a few times. The chain links TRBV6-5 to TRBJ2-2; D gene uncertain. With 5 bases removed from V and 10 bases from J, the gap between germline ends came to 11 bases. The CDR3 is 12 amino acids. Germline V gives CDR1 MNHEY, CDR2 SVGAGI. The CDR3 region has the DNA TGTGCCAGCAGTGCTTCTAAGTTGGAGCTGTTTTTT. Residues: CASSASKLELFF.

This clonotype was recorded only once. The CDR3 carries no conserved terminal phenylalanine or tryptophan, so it likely arises from a read error. V is TRBV14 and J is TRBJ1-2; 9 bases align to TRBD1. The CDR3 length is 14 residues. Germline loops: CDR1 SGHDN, CDR2 FVKESK. The ends lost 1 base at V and 8 bases at J; junction bases unmatched: 5. CDR3 bases: TGTGCCAGCAGCCAAGTCGGGACAGGGTTCGGCTACACCTAC. This sequence encodes CASSQVGTGFGYTY.

The chain employs TRBV20-1 and TRBJ2-7; TRBD2 aligns across 12 bases. The germline gives CDR1 DFQATT, CDR2 SNEGSKA (reference sequence). After removal of 4 bases from V and 4 bases from J, the junction contained 2 bases not matched to a gene. CDR3 length: 13 amino acids. CDR3 sequence (DNA): TGCAGTGCTACGACTAGCGGGAGTTACGAGCAGTACTTC. This sequence encodes CSATTSGSYEQYF.

The sample holds many counts of this clonotype. The rearrangement joins TRBV20-1 to TRBJ2-5, with D possibly matching TRBD2 (5 bases). Germline V gene lookup returns CDR1 DFQATT and CDR2 SNEGSKA (reference sequence). The CDR3 has 11 residues. Trimming removed 5 bases from V and 5 bases from J, with 9 bases in between. The DNA for the CDR3 is TGCAGTGCTCCACCGGGGGAGACCCAGTACTTC. The encoded protein is CSAPPGETQYF.

The chain is built from TRBV29-1 and TRBJ1-2; D uncertain. V lost 5 bases to trimming and J lost 8 bases, with 15 bases between them. The V gene's germline CDR1 is SQVTM and CDR2 ANQGSEA. This CDR3 region has 12 residues. CDR3 bases: TGCAGCGTTTATCCAGGAGTCTGGGGCTACACCTTC. It is translated as CSVYPGVWGYTF.

This clonotype came up a few times. This chain uses TRBV6-4 with TRBJ1-2; D not resolved. The CDR3 is made up of 14 amino acids. With 3 bases removed from V and 8 bases from J, the gap between germline ends came to 16 bases. Germline V gene lookup returns CDR1 MRHNA and CDR2 SNTAGT. The chain's CDR3 is CASSERSSPQGYTF. CDR3 DNA sequence: TGTGCCAGCAGTGAGAGGAGTTCTCCTCAAGGCTACACCTTC.

This chain uses TRBV29-1 with TRBJ1-1; D perhaps matches TRBD1 (6 bases). This CDR3 is 16 amino acids long. Trimming stripped 5 bases from V and 9 bases from J, with 28 bases between. The V gene's germline CDR1 is SQVTM and CDR2 ANQGSEA. CDR3 DNA sequence: TGCAGCGTTAAGAATGTACAGGGAGGGACGGGGACTCAAGCTTTCTTT. It is translated as CSVKNVQGGTGTQAFF.

The CDR3 DNA is TGCAGCGTTGTCCCTCCTGGTGGGGGGGCGGATGGCTACACCTTC. Translation: CSVVPPGGGADGYTF. The rearrangement joins TRBV29-1 to TRBJ1-2, with D maybe TRBD1 (6 bases). The V end was cut by 4 bases, the J end by 6 bases, with 21 bases between. This CDR3 is built from 15 residues. The germline V gene encodes CDR1 SQVTM and CDR2 ANQGSEA.

This clonotype was picked up many times. V usage is TRBV12-3 or TRBV12-4 and J usage is TRBJ1-1; D possibly corresponds to TRBD1 (5 bases). The CDR3 runs 12 residues. V dropped 7 bases and J dropped 3 bases, with 9 bases sitting between them. CDR3 protein: CASTPGYTEAFF. In DNA, the CDR3 is TGTGCCAGCACCCCAGGGTACACTGAAGCTTTCTTT.

This clonotype was observed many times. The chain employs TRBV20-1 and TRBJ2-7; 9 bases are shared with TRBD2. The CDR3 sequence is 14 residues long. The ends lost 4 bases at V and 5 bases at J; junction bases unmatched: 9. Germline V gives CDR1 DFQATT, CDR2 SNEGSKA (reference sequence). CDR3 loop: CSATTSGGTHEQYF. CDR3 DNA sequence: TGCAGTGCTACCACGAGCGGGGGGACCCACGAGCAGTACTTC.

This clonotype was seen ten or more times. The J gene is TRBJ2-7, the V gene TRBV13; no definite D call. V shed 3 bases and J shed 0 bases, with 12 bases lying between them. CDR1 and CDR2 (germline): PRHDT, FYEKMQ (reference sequence). This CDR3 has 15 amino acids. For the CDR3, the DNA is TGTGCCAGCAGCTTCTACCCGGCGGACTCCTACGAGCAGTACTTC. This translates into CASSFYPADSYEQYF.

The chain joins TRBV6-1 to TRBJ2-7; 7 bases are a match to TRBD1. V shed 10 bases and J 3 bases; nucleotides not matched to a gene: 15. CDR3 length equals 15 residues. Looked up from germline, CDR1 is MNHNS and CDR2 is SASEGT. The CDR3 DNA reads as TGTGCCATAGACCTAAACAGGGGCAGCCACTACGAGCAGTACTTC. Translation: CAIDLNRGSHYEQYF.

This clonotype was seen ten or more times. J is TRBJ2-5 and V is TRBV29-1, with D possibly TRBD1 on 5 matching bases. The CDR3 totals 12 residues. V was clipped by 3 bases and J by 5 bases, with 10 bases between them. Germline CDR1 SQVTM, CDR2 ANQGSEA. This CDR3 is CSVDAGRETQYF. The CDR3 nucleotides read TGCAGCGTTGACGCAGGGCGGGAGACCCAGTACTTC.

V usage is TRBV16 and J usage is TRBJ1-2; no definite D call. V shed 3 bases and J shed 1 base, with 15 bases lying between them. This CDR3 region has 16 residues. CDR1 and CDR2 (germline): KGHSY, FQNENV. The CDR3 region has the DNA TGTGCCAGCAGCCACCAACAGCAGAGATTTAACTATGGCTACACCTTC. Protein sequence: CASSHQQQRFNYGYTF.

This clonotype was seen more than once but under ten times. J is TRBJ2-7 and V is TRBV20-1, with 7 bases fitting TRBD1. V was clipped by 6 bases and J by 0 bases; unmatched bases: 14. The germline CDR1 and CDR2 sequences are DFQATT and SNEGSKA (reference sequence). The CDR3 contains 16 residues. The CDR3 region is CSAYGETGKSSYEQYF. The CDR3 bases are TGCAGTGCATATGGAGAGACAGGGAAATCCTCCTACGAGCAGTACTTC.

This clonotype was observed at least ten times. The chain carries TRBV5-1 and TRBJ1-2; D remains unclear. Germline CDR1 and CDR2: SGHRS and YFSETQ. Trimming cost V 0 bases and J 2 bases, with 8 bases left between them. The CDR3 spans 14 residues. CDR3 region: CASSLDTSNYGYTF. CDR3 DNA: TGCGCCAGCAGCTTGGACACCTCCAACTATGGCTACACCTTC.

This clonotype was recorded many times. The chain uses TRBV7-8 and TRBJ2-5; TRBD2 aligns across 9 bases. The CDR3 is made up of 18 amino acids. Unmatched junction bases numbered 14, after V lost 5 bases and J lost 1 base. The V gene's germline CDR1 is SGHVS and CDR2 FQNEAQ. CDR3 nucleotide sequence: TGTGCCAGCAGCCTAGGACTAGCGATTTACCACACCCAAGAGACCCAGTACTTC. It translates to CASSLGLAIYHTQETQYF.

This clonotype was observed a handful of times. The chain is built from TRBV19 and TRBJ1-4, with D maybe TRBD1 (6 bases). V lost 6 bases and J lost 7, with 12 bases in between. The CDR3 runs 13 residues. Germline loops: CDR1 LNHDA, CDR2 SQIVND (reference sequence). In nucleotides, the CDR3 is TGTGCCAGTAGGGACAGCGAACGTGAAAAACTGTTTTTT. Its translation is CASRDSEREKLFF.